The T cell receptor (beta chain) under discussion was sequenced for a study of cytomegalovirus exposure and HLA in healthy donors. The wider study: About 85 million unique TCR sequences came from HLA-typed donors in an early release.

The PCR had 60 Vbeta and 13 Jbeta primers. Data came from immunoSEQ multiplex PCR; TCRdb stores just in-frame clones and leaves some out. Here the sample spans fewer than 150,000 clones, over 15% being singletons. This clone was seen a few times. The CDR3 consists of 14 residues. The germline V gene has CDR1 MDHEN and CDR2 SYDVKM. Trimming at V came to 5 bases and at J to 6 bases, leaving 10 bases not matched to a gene. Sequencing was carried out using PBMCs. The gene calls are TRBV28 and TRBJ2-7; 7 nucleotides agree with TRBD1. The sequence derives from a woman aged 18-29 years in good health and CMV-seronegative. CDR3 nucleotides: TGTGCCAGCAGTCGACAGGGTAGACGGGGCGAGCAGTACTTC. Amino acids: CASSRQGRRGEQYF.